Listed below are T cell receptor beta chains from one sample, sequenced in a study of shared clonotypes between healthy human individuals. Sequencing was performed with immunoSEQ multiplex PCR; in TCRdb, only in-frame clones are kept and a portion is missing. The sample records over 950,000 clones, about 72% being singletons. Sequenced material: memory CD4+ T cells from PBMCs. These receptors originate from a man between 18 and 35 years old in good health. Some clones in this sample may be carry-over from other donors' samples. CDR3s include the opening cysteine and the closing phenylalanine or tryptophan. D genes are given only for firm matches. The size field is filled for only some rows; it gives once, few, many or a size class.

NA,TRBV6-5,once,TRBJ2-3,CASSTTVSTDTQYF,TGTGCCAGCAGCACAACGGTCAGCACAGATACGCAGTATTTT
TRBD1,TRBV28,once,TRBJ2-7,CASSLMGQGRYEQYF,TGTGCCAGCAGTTTAATGGGACAGGGGAGGTACGAGCAGTACTTC
NA,TRBV6-1,NA,TRBJ2-3,CASSEPVYTQYF,TGTGCCAGCAGTGAACCCGTTTATACGCAGTATTTT
TRBD2,TRBV30,NA,TRBJ2-1,CAWTTRGSGGRAYNEQFF,TGTGCCTGGACCACAAGGGGTAGCGGGGGCAGGGCCTACAATGAGCAGTTCTTC
NA,TRBV27,NA,TRBJ1-2,CASSLRGWEDGYTF,TGTGCCAGCAGTTTGCGGGGTTGGGAGGATGGCTACACCTTC
TRBD1,TRBV29-1,few,TRBJ2-3,CSVEGLYRGGTDTQYF,TGCAGCGTTGAAGGCCTTTACAGGGGTGGCACAGATACGCAGTATTTT
TRBD1,TRBV11-3,NA,TRBJ2-1,CASSPDREGEQFF,TGTGCCAGCAGCCCTGACAGGGAAGGAGAGCAGTTCTTC
NA,TRBV5-1,NA,TRBJ2-7,CASSPLAVVYEQYF,TGCGCCAGCAGCCCCCTCGCTGTTGTGTACGAGCAGTACTTC
NA,TRBV28,NA,TRBJ1-4,CASSLPFGGEKLFF,TGTGCCAGCAGTTTACCATTTGGCGGCGAAAAACTGTTTTTT
NA,TRBV7-8,NA,TRBJ1-5,CASSLARNQMNQPQHF,TGTGCCAGCAGCTTAGCCCGAAACCAAATGAATCAGCCCCAGCATTTT
TRBD1,TRBV5-1,NA,TRBJ2-2,CASSRQGESGELFF,TGCGCCAGCAGCAGGCAGGGGGAAAGCGGGGAGCTGTTTTTT
NA,TRBV28,NA,TRBJ1-1,CASSLPHLAEAFF,TGTGCCAGCAGTCTACCCCACCTCGCTGAAGCTTTCTTT
TRBD1,TRBV19,NA,TRBJ1-1,CASSTLPGQGVTEAFF,TGTGCCAGTAGTACCCTCCCGGGACAGGGGGTCACTGAAGCTTTCTTT
NA,TRBV7-6,NA,TRBJ1-3,CASKQGLQNTIYF,TGTGCCTCCAAGCAGGGGTTACAAAACACCATATATTTT
NA,TRBV6-1,NA,TRBJ2-7,CASSVGQRNEQYF,TGTGCCAGCAGTGTTGGACAGAGAAATGAGCAGTACTTC
NA,TRBV7-9,NA,TRBJ2-3,CASSLVDTQYF,TGTGCCAGCAGCTTAGTTGATACGCAGTATTTT
NA,TRBV18,few,TRBJ2-2,CASSVQINTGELFF,TGTGCCAGCTCAGTACAGATAAACACCGGGGAGCTGTTTTTT
TRBD1,TRBV6-1,NA,TRBJ1-4,CASREGTGDNEKLFF,TGTGCCAGCAGAGAGGGGACAGGGGATAATGAAAAACTGTTTTTT
NA,TRBV7-2,once,TRBJ1-2,CASSPGLGYGYTF,TGTGCCAGCAGCCCCGGACTTGGGTATGGCTACACCTTC
NA,TRBV9,few,TRBJ2-2,CASSALSLNTGELFF,TGTGCCAGCAGCGCCCTTTCCTTAAACACCGGGGAGCTGTTTTTT
NA,TRBV4-1,NA,TRBJ2-7,CASSQGPGGAAYEQYF,TGCGCCAGCAGCCAAGGCCCAGGGGGGGCCGCCTACGAGCAGTACTTC
NA,TRBV4-1,NA,TRBJ1-1,CASSVSGSTEAFF,TGCGCCAGCAGCGTTTCCGGGAGCACTGAAGCTTTCTTT
NA,TRBV5-6,NA,TRBJ2-3,CASSFRAGTDTQYF,TGTGCCAGCAGCTTCCGGGCAGGCACAGATACGCAGTATTTT
NA,TRBV28,NA,TRBJ2-1,CASSRRQLSSYNEQFF,TGTGCCAGCAGTCGTAGACAGCTGAGCTCCTACAATGAGCAGTTCTTC
TRBD1,TRBV11-2,NA,TRBJ2-7,CASSLLGTGDEQYF,TGTGCCAGCAGCTTATTAGGGACAGGAGACGAGCAGTACTTC
TRBD1,TRBV19,NA,TRBJ2-7,CASSLGQGPYEQYF,TGTGCCAGTAGCCTAGGACAGGGACCCTACGAGCAGTACTTC
NA,TRBV7-9,NA,TRBJ1-3,CASSLSGGIYF,TGTGCCAGCAGCTTATCCGGTGGCATATATTTT
TRBD1,TRBV29-1,NA,TRBJ1-4,CSVGGTGGSSGEKLFF,TGCAGCGTGGGTGGGACAGGGGGAAGTTCGGGTGAAAAACTGTTTTTT
TRBD1,TRBV27,NA,TRBJ1-5,CASSLVGTGIYSNQPQHF,TGTGCCAGCAGTTTAGTAGGGACAGGGATTTATAGCAATCAGCCCCAGCATTTT
TRBD2,TRBV28,NA,TRBJ2-1,CASSPTSGNYNEQFF,TGTGCCAGCAGTCCGACTAGCGGAAATTACAATGAGCAGTTCTTC
TRBD2,TRBV25-1,NA,TRBJ2-3,CASVRSGGGTDTQYF,TGTGCCAGCGTGCGGTCGGGAGGCGGGACAGATACGCAGTATTTT
NA,TRBV28,NA,TRBJ1-5,CASRRLGDQPQHF,TGTGCCAGCAGGCGCCTGGGAGATCAGCCCCAGCATTTT
NA,TRBV2,few,TRBJ1-2,CASSRQTYGYTF,TGTGCCAGCAGTAGACAGACCTATGGCTACACCTTC
NA,TRBV11-2,NA,TRBJ1-1,CASSLDLNGHAFF,TGTGCCAGCAGCTTAGATCTGAACGGGCACGCTTTCTTT
TRBD2,TRBV30,once,TRBJ2-5,CAWTGGGETQYF,TGTGCCTGGACTGGGGGAGGGGAGACCCAGTACTTC
TRBD2,TRBV7-8,NA,TRBJ2-7,CASSLVDGRAYEQYF,TGTGCCAGCAGCTTAGTTGACGGGAGGGCCTACGAGCAGTACTTC
TRBD1,TRBV30,NA,TRBJ1-2,CAWSTGGFGRANYGYTF,TGTGCCTGGAGTACAGGGGGGTTTGGTAGAGCTAACTATGGCTACACCTTC
TRBD1,TRBV4-2,NA,TRBJ1-2,CASSQEDRGGTNYGYTF,TGTGCCAGCAGCCAAGAGGACAGGGGGGGAACTAACTATGGCTACACCTTC
NA,TRBV6-6,NA,TRBJ2-4,CASNKGGAKNIQYF,TGTGCCAGCAATAAGGGTGGAGCCAAAAACATTCAGTACTTC
NA,TRBV27,once,TRBJ1-1,CASTRAGGNTEAFF,TGTGCCAGCACCAGGGCGGGGGGGAACACTGAAGCTTTCTTT
NA,TRBV7-9,NA,TRBJ1-1,CASSLDRWTPLNTEAFF,TGTGCCAGCAGCTTAGATAGATGGACACCTCTTAACACTGAAGCTTTCTTT
NA,TRBV19,NA,TRBJ2-1,CASSIDFLAVMLF,TGTGCCAGTAGTATAGATTTTCTAGCAGTAATGCTCTTC
NA,TRBV2,NA,TRBJ2-2,CASRRVVTGELFF,TGTGCCAGCAGGCGGGTCGTCACCGGGGAGCTGTTTTTT
TRBD1,TRBV6-1,NA,TRBJ1-2,CASRPGTDYGYTF,TGTGCCAGCAGGCCAGGGACAGACTATGGCTACACCTTC
TRBD1,TRBV28,NA,TRBJ1-4,CASSLGHGQGGNEKLFF,TGTGCCAGCAGTTTGGGACACGGACAGGGAGGGAATGAAAAACTGTTTTTT
NA,TRBV5-1,NA,TRBJ2-2,CASSLDGSSRNTGELFF,TGCGCCAGCAGCTTGGACGGGAGTTCCCGGAACACCGGGGAGCTGTTTTTT
TRBD2,TRBV5-1,NA,TRBJ2-1,CASSLEFGGRYIGVEFF,TGCGCCAGCAGCTTGGAGTTCGGCGGGAGATACATCGGAGTGGAGTTCTTC
TRBD2,TRBV5-1,NA,TRBJ2-7,CASSSGLAGAYEQYF,TGCGCCAGCAGCTCAGGACTAGCGGGAGCCTACGAGCAGTACTTC
TRBD1,TRBV19,NA,TRBJ2-1,CASSMGFYRGPDNEQFF,TGTGCCAGTAGTATGGGGTTTTACAGGGGGCCGGACAATGAGCAGTTCTTC
TRBD1,TRBV30,NA,TRBJ1-5,CAWSVGQAYQPQHF,TGTGCCTGGAGTGTCGGACAGGCCTATCAGCCCCAGCATTTT
NA,TRBV11-2,NA,TRBJ2-3,CASSPRQLTDTQYF,TGTGCCAGCAGCCCCCGACAGCTCACAGATACGCAGTATTTT
TRBD2,TRBV5-6,NA,TRBJ2-5,CAYSTSGAQETQYF,TGTGCCTACTCGACTAGCGGGGCCCAAGAGACCCAGTACTTC
TRBD1,TRBV9,NA,TRBJ1-1,CASSPRAGGLDTEAFF,TGTGCCAGCAGCCCCCGAGCAGGGGGCCTCGACACTGAAGCTTTCTTT